This TCR beta chain is drawn from a study of blood T cell repertoires in COVID-19. In the original workflow: Cell counts per sample came from amplifying reference gene primers. TCRdb's copy holds only in-frame clones and misses some; the assay was immunoSEQ multiplex PCR. The V and J calls and clone size come from that table; D and trimming were worked out from the DNA. The profile shows some 40,000 clones, roughly 84% of them singletons. Germline-derived CDR1 and CDR2 are SGHNT and YYREEE (reference sequence). V gave up 1 base and J gave up 7 bases, with 11 bases separating them. The CDR3 length is 13 residues.

The V call is TRBV5-4, the J call TRBJ1-1; D is undetermined. The receptor comes from a woman aged 80 or over with acute or convalescent COVID-19. The specimen was peripheral blood. CDR3 nucleotides: TGTGCCAGCAGCTTGACTTCACAGCATGAAGCTTTCTTT. It yields the protein CASSLTSQHEAFF.